This T cell receptor beta chain emerged from a study of blood T cell repertoires in COVID-19. Background on the study: Sample material is recorded as cDNA or gDNA derived from T cells, B-cell-depleted T cells, or PBMCs.

The repertoire was sequenced with immunoSEQ multiplex PCR; TCRdb's copy has only in-frame clones and lacks some. This table holds roughly 240,000 clones, approximately 90% found once. This clone was observed a single time. The CDR3 is 16 residues long. The germline V and J ends were trimmed by 3 bases and 4 bases, with 17 bases remaining between them. Germline CDR1 KGHDR, CDR2 SFDVKD. Sequenced material: PBMCs or T cells enriched from blood (not recorded which). This clonotype was obtained from a man aged 45 to 65 who had been exposed to COVID-19. V usage is TRBV24-1 and J usage is TRBJ2-5; D is perhaps TRBD1 (6 bases). CDR3 nucleotides: TGTGCCACCAGTGATGACAAGACAGGCCGTAGAGAGACCCAGTACTTC. Translation: CATSDDKTGRRETQYF.